What follows are 29 T cell receptor beta chains derived from one specimen sequenced in a study of glioma-infiltrating T cells. TCR alpha and beta CDR3 regions were amplified from RNA using iRepertoire nested multiplex PCR. TCRdb ran MiXCR on the multiplex PCR reads and lists one entry per CDR3 protein. The data hold 150,000 to 200,000 distinct CDR3 sequences, with roughly a third observed a single time. Material: glioma tissue, nonneoplastic brain tissue, or PBMCs (not recorded which). These TCRs come from a human donor with low-grade glioma or glioblastoma, undergoing nonglioma brain surgery, or in good health (not recorded which).

This clonotype was seen ten or more times. The V and J genes are TRBV20-1 and TRBJ2-1; 7 bases agree with TRBD2. The CDR3 totals 15 residues. V lost 0 bases to trimming and J lost 2 bases; unmatched junction nucleotides: 4. The germline CDR1 and CDR2 sequences are DFQATT and SNEGSKA (reference sequence). CDR3 DNA: TGCAGTGCTAGAGAATTGCGGGAGACCTACAATGAGCAGTTCTTC. Residues: CSARELRETYNEQFF.

This clonotype was observed a handful of times. One base away lies a much larger clone, so this may be a sequencing read error. The chain combines TRBV29-1 with TRBJ2-5; D call uncertain. This CDR3 has 12 residues. V was shortened by 3 bases and J by 5 bases, with 10 bases between the two germline ends. Per germline, CDR1 SQVTM and CDR2 ANQGSEA. CDR3: CSVDGPVETQYF. The DNA for the CDR3 is TGCAGCGTTGACGGGCCCGTGGAGACCCAGTACTTC.

The V call is TRBV4-1, the J call TRBJ2-6, with D unresolved. The V gene's germline CDR1 is MGHRA and CDR2 YSYEKL. The CDR3 sequence is 15 residues long. V was clipped by 4 bases and J by 1 base, with 8 bases between them. The CDR3 nucleotides read TGCGCCAGCAGCCTCGACCGGTCTGGGGCCAACGTCCTGACTTTC. The encoded protein is CASSLDRSGANVLTF.

In its sample, this clonotype was seen many times. The chain employs TRBV4-3 and TRBJ2-1; D is unresolved. The CDR3 covers 13 residues. The V gene's germline CDR1 is LGHNA and CDR2 YSLEER. Deletions cut 0 bases from V and 6 bases from J, with 6 bases between. CDR3 DNA sequence: TGCGCCAGCAGCCAAGATACCCGCAATGAGCAGTTCTTC. Translation gives CASSQDTRNEQFF.

This clonotype was counted between two and nine times. V is TRBV6-5 and J is TRBJ2-7; TRBD1 is a possible D gene (6 bases). Germline V CDR1 and CDR2: MNHEY, SVGAGI. V lost 10 bases and J lost 2, with 15 bases in between. This CDR3 is 13 amino acids long. The CDR3 DNA follows: TGTGCCACAGAAGACAGGACCACCTACGAGCAGTACTTC. Amino acids: CATEDRTTYEQYF.

Notes on this clonotype: A much larger clone lies one base from this, so it may be a read error. The chain uses TRBV24-1 and TRBJ2-7; D is unclear. V lost 2 bases and J 5 bases, leaving 9 bases between the germline ends. This CDR3 has 13 amino acids. Germline lookup yields CDR1 KGHDR and CDR2 SFDVKD. The CDR3 DNA reads as TGTGCCACCAGTGATTCGTTAGCCGACGAGCAGTACTTC. Translation: CATSDSLADEQYF.

This clonotype has a handful of counts. The chain combines TRBV7-9 with TRBJ2-3, with D perhaps TRBD2 (6 bases). The CDR3 is 13 amino acids. Germline CDR1 reads SEHNR; CDR2 reads FQNEAQ (reference sequence). Trimming took 2 bases from V and 6 from J, leaving 9 bases between them. CDR3 region: CASSLRTMDTQYF. In DNA, the CDR3 is TGTGCCAGCAGCTTACGGACTATGGATACGCAGTATTTT.

This clonotype was observed a single time. This may come from a read error, since a much larger clone is one base off. The J gene is TRBJ1-5, the V gene TRBV19; unclear D gene. Germline V lookup: CDR1 LNHDA, CDR2 SQIVND (reference sequence). Trimming took off 3 bases at V and 9 bases at J, with 9 bases between the two ends. CDR3 size: 12 residues. CDR3 loop: CASSISYRPQHF. The CDR3 bases are TGTGCCAGTAGTATCTCTTATCGGCCCCAGCATTTT. The whole variable domain, remainder taken from reference TRBV19 and TRBJ1-5, is DGGITQSPKYLFRKEGQNVTLSCEQNLNHDAMYWYRQDPGQGLRLIYYSQIVNDFQKGDIAEGYSVSREKKESFPLTVTSAQKNPTAFYLCASSISYRPQHFGDGTRLSIL.

V usage is TRBV12-3 or TRBV12-4 and J usage is TRBJ2-5; possibly TRBD2 for D (6 bases). V was clipped by 7 bases and J by 5 bases, with 11 bases between them. The CDR3 runs 12 residues. The CDR3 here is CASTLRGETQYF. The CDR3 nucleotides are TGTGCCAGCACTCTCCGGGGGGAGACCCAGTACTTC.

In this sample, this clonotype turned up many times. CDR3 DNA sequence: TGTGCCAGCAGCTTAGTTATGGACAGTTTGTATAGCAATCAGCCCCAGCATTTT. Amino acid sequence: CASSLVMDSLYSNQPQHF. The chain combines TRBV7-9 with TRBJ1-5, with D perhaps TRBD1 (6 bases). In germline, CDR1 is SEHNR, CDR2 FQNEAQ (reference sequence). Trimming pared 1 base from V and 0 bases from J, leaving 16 bases between. The CDR3 consists of 18 residues. Full variable domain (remainder filled in from reference TRBV7-9 and TRBJ1-5): DTGVSQNPRHKITKRGQNVTFRCDPISEHNRLYWYRQTLGQGPEFLTYFQNEAQLEKSRLLSDRFSAERPKGSFSTLEIQRTEQGDSAMYLCASSLVMDSLYSNQPQHFGDGTRLSIL.

This clonotype was observed many times. This sequence joins TRBV7-8 and TRBJ2-7; 8 bases agree with TRBD1. CDR1 is SGHVS, CDR2 FQNEAQ, per germline. J lost 2 bases, V lost 0 bases, and 6 bases had no gene match. The CDR3 runs 16 residues. The CDR3 spells CASSLAGQATTYEQYF. The CDR3 DNA sequence: TGTGCCAGCAGCTTAGCGGGACAGGCGACTACCTACGAGCAGTACTTC. The full variable domain, completed using reference TRBV7-8 and TRBJ2-7, is GAGVSQSPRYKVAKRGQDVALRCDPISGHVSLFWYQQALGQGPEFLTYFQNEAQLDKSGLPSDRFFAERPEGSVSTLKIQRTQQEDSAVYLCASSLAGQATTYEQYFGPGTRLTVT.

A note on this clonotype: This may arise from a read error, as a much more abundant clone is one base away. The V call is TRBV7-2, the J call TRBJ2-7; D is perhaps TRBD1 (5 bases). Germline V gene sequence: CDR1 SGHTA, CDR2 FQGNSA. The ends were cut back, 0 bases at V and 7 bases at J, with 19 bases in the middle. This CDR3 is 16 amino acids long. The CDR3 coding sequence is TGTGCCAGCAGCTTAGCAGGGGTCCCTTTCTACAATGAGCAGTACTTC. Protein: CASSLAGVPFYNEQYF.

This rearrangement joins TRBV30 to TRBJ1-1, with D maybe TRBD1 (6 bases). Germline values: CDR1 GTSNPN, CDR2 SVGIG (reference sequence). Trimming removed 3 bases from V and 4 bases from J, with 18 bases in between. This CDR3 is 15 amino acids long. CDR3 amino acids: CAWRVPGVRITEAFF. The CDR3 DNA sequence: TGTGCCTGGAGAGTCCCAGGGGTAAGGATCACTGAAGCTTTCTTT.

On this clonotype: A read error may be the cause here, since a much bigger clone is one base away. J is TRBJ1-1 and V is TRBV9; no clear D. The V gene's germline CDR1 is SGDLS and CDR2 YYNGEE. The CDR3 is 13 residues long. The CDR3 loop is CVSSVGRTTEAFF. For the CDR3, the DNA is TGTGTCAGCAGCGTAGGACGTACAACTGAAGCTTTCTTT.

This clonotype has at least ten counts. J is TRBJ2-5 and V is TRBV11-2; 14 nucleotides align to TRBD2. The germline gives CDR1 SGHAT, CDR2 FQNNGV. Trimming cost V 0 bases and J 2 bases; bases outside gene matches: 11. CDR3 size: 20 residues. For the CDR3, the DNA is TGTGCCAGCAGCTTAGATCTCCCTCAGGGACTAGCGGGAGCACAAGAGACCCAGTACTTC. It codes for CASSLDLPQGLAGAQETQYF. The entire variable domain, with the rest obtained from reference TRBV11-2 and TRBJ2-5, is as follows: EAGVAQSPRYKIIEKRQSVAFWCNPISGHATLYWYQQILGQGPKLLIQFQNNGVVDDSQLPKDRFSAERLKGVDSTLKIQPAKLEDSAVYLCASSLDLPQGLAGAQETQYFGPGTRLLVL.

On this clonotype: One junction end disagrees with the germline gene, perhaps due to a read error. The chain uses TRBV7-7 and TRBJ2-2; D remains unclear. The length of the CDR3 is 14 residues. Germline V gene sequence: CDR1 SSHAT, CDR2 FNYEAQ (reference sequence). This CDR3 reads CASSFRSNTGELFF. The CDR3 coding sequence is TGTGCTAGCAGCTTTAGGTCCAACACCGGGGAGCTGTTTTTT.

This clonotype was recorded many times. DNA of the CDR3: TGTGCCAGCAGTTACACGAACGCCTACGAGCAGTACTTC. Amino acids: CASSYTNAYEQYF. V is TRBV6-5 and J is TRBJ2-7; D not certain. This CDR3 is 13 amino acids long. V gave up 2 bases and J gave up 2 bases, with 7 bases separating them. CDR1 MNHEY and CDR2 SVGAGI come from the germline V gene.

This clonotype has ten or more counts. The chain uses TRBV5-1 and TRBJ2-7; 7 bases are a match to TRBD2. V was pared by 0 bases and J by 12 bases, with 6 bases of the junction left unmatched. The germline V gene encodes CDR1 SGHRS and CDR2 YFSETQ. This CDR3 has 12 residues. The DNA for the CDR3 is TGCGCCAGCAGCTTGGATGGGAGGGCCCTGTACTTC. It yields the protein CASSLDGRALYF.

This clonotype showed up many times. The chain combines TRBV7-9 with TRBJ2-1; 10 bases map to TRBD2. The CDR3 consists of 15 residues. Per the germline V gene, CDR1 is SEHNR and CDR2 is FQNEAQ (reference sequence). Trimming at V came to 6 bases and at J to 10 bases, leaving 12 bases not matched to a gene. The CDR3 DNA sequence: TGTGCCAGCAGACCCGCCGGGCTAGCGGGAGAAGAGCAGTTCTTC. Translating gives CASRPAGLAGEEQFF.

About this clonotype itself: A read error may explain this, as a much larger clone is one base away. The chain has TRBV7-2 and TRBJ2-7, with TRBD1 matching 12 bases. The V and J ends lost 3 bases and 3 bases, in that order; junction bases with no gene match: 3. Germline CDR1 is SGHTA and CDR2 is FQGNSA. This CDR3 has 15 residues. The CDR3 protein is CASSLGTGGLYEQYF. Here the CDR3 DNA reads TGTGCCAGCAGCTTGGGGACAGGGGGCCTCTACGAGCAGTACTTC.

A few counts support this clonotype. The J gene is TRBJ2-5, the V gene TRBV5-8; D tentatively reads TRBD1 or TRBD2 (5 bases each). This CDR3 contains 16 residues. Trimming stripped 0 bases from V and 2 bases from J, with 14 bases between. Germline assignment: CDR1 SGHTS and CDR2 YDEGEE. The DNA of the CDR3 is TGTGCCAGCAGCTTGGGGACTGGGGCAGGGCAAGAGACCCAGTACTTC. It translates to CASSLGTGAGQETQYF.

About this clonotype itself: A clone one base away is much larger, so this may be a read error. DNA for the CDR3: TGCAGTGCTAGAGATAGGGCTAGCGGGATAACTGGCACCGGGGAGCTGTTTTTT. Amino acid sequence: CSARDRASGITGTGELFF. The rearrangement uses TRBV20-1 and TRBJ2-2, with 9 bases fitting TRBD2. Germline trimming cut 0 bases from V and 4 bases from J; bases unmatched to any gene: 12. The CDR3 loop spans 18 amino acids. The germline gives CDR1 DFQATT, CDR2 SNEGSKA (reference sequence).

This clonotype was counted at least ten times. The chain carries TRBV20-1 and TRBJ2-3; 10 bases are shared with TRBD2. CDR1 and CDR2 (germline): DFQATT, SNEGSKA (reference sequence). V shed 3 bases and J 6 bases; nucleotides not matched to a gene: 12. This CDR3 contains 16 residues. This CDR3 reads CSASFYLAGEVDTQYF. CDR3 sequence (DNA): TGCAGTGCTAGTTTCTATCTAGCGGGAGAAGTGGATACGCAGTATTTT.

This clonotype was counted ten times or more. The J gene is TRBJ1-1, the V gene TRBV7-9; no clear D gene. This CDR3 comprises 14 residues. V was trimmed by 5 bases and J by 1 base, leaving 11 bases between them. Germline V gives CDR1 SEHNR, CDR2 FQNEAQ (reference sequence). CDR3: CASSPSRQNTEAFF. The DNA for the CDR3 is TGTGCCAGCAGCCCATCAAGACAGAACACTGAAGCTTTCTTT.

This clonotype was counted many times. The chain links TRBV2 to TRBJ2-3; 9 nucleotides agree with TRBD1. Germline CDR1 and CDR2: SNHLY and FYNNEI. The CDR3 runs 15 residues. Germline trimming cut 5 bases from V and 2 bases from J; bases unmatched to any gene: 5. In DNA form, the CDR3 reads TGTGCCAGCAGTCCCACAGGGGGCTTCACAGATACGCAGTATTTT. The encoded protein is CASSPTGGFTDTQYF.

This clonotype was picked up many times. The chain joins TRBV27 to TRBJ2-1, with no clear D. The germline V and J ends were trimmed by 5 bases and 9 bases, with 8 bases remaining between them. The germline gives CDR1 MNHEY, CDR2 SMNVEV (reference sequence). CDR3 length: 11 residues. CDR3: CASSTSTEQFF. The CDR3 coding sequence is TGTGCCAGCAGTACCTCAACTGAGCAGTTCTTC.

The table lists this clonotype with many counts. V gene TRBV4-3 combines with J gene TRBJ1-2; the D is unclear. Germline values: CDR1 LGHNA, CDR2 YSLEER. V lost 0 bases and J lost 4, with 15 bases in between. The CDR3 covers 16 residues. CDR3 in amino acids: CASSQDSLWAAYGYTF. The CDR3 region has the DNA TGCGCCAGCAGCCAAGATAGCTTGTGGGCGGCCTATGGCTACACCTTC.

For this clonotype: A read error is possible here, since a much larger clone lies one base away. The V and J genes are TRBV5-4 and TRBJ2-7, with TRBD2 matching over 14 bases. CDR1 is SGHNT and CDR2 is YYREEE in the germline V gene (reference sequence). This CDR3 region has 15 residues. DNA for the CDR3: TGTTCCAGCAGCAAAAGACTAGCGGGAGGGTACGAGCAGTACTTC. Protein sequence: CSSSKRLAGGYEQYF. Based on the CDR3 plus reference TRBV5-4 and TRBJ2-7, the full variable domain is ETGVTQSPTHLIKTRGQQVTLRCSSQSGHNTVSWYQQALGQGPQFIFQYYREEENGRGNFPPRFSGLQFPNYSSELNVNALELDDSALYLCSSSKRLAGGYEQYFGPGTRLTVT.

In regard to this clonotype: A single base separates this from a much larger clone, so it may be a read error. The genes are TRBV18 and TRBJ2-1, with D unclear. This CDR3 has 14 residues. Germline values: CDR1 KGHSH, CDR2 LQKENI. Trimming stripped 4 bases from V and 0 bases from J, with 7 bases between. The CDR3 loop reads CASSQRSSYNEQFF. In nucleotides, the CDR3 is TGTGCCAGCTCACAGCGCAGCTCCTACAATGAGCAGTTCTTC.